The 30 T cell receptor beta chains in this list originate from one sample, sequenced in a study of T cell changes during pregnancy in multiple sclerosis (dated by TCRdb to the late 2010s). To prepare the library, the immunoSEQ multiplex PCR assay was applied. This immuneACCESS table, as held by TCRdb, lists in-frame sequences with V and J called but not all clones. Of the missing ones, under half trace to an unresolved V gene in checked studies; the others have no known cause. The sample table records around 58,000 clones; about 91% of these occur just once. The ten most abundant clones make up about 0.9% of the sample. The sample was peripheral blood, taken before pregnancy. Source of these receptors: a female donor with multiple sclerosis, enrolled in a pregnancy study.

The chain couples TRBV27 to TRBJ1-4; 7 nucleotides match TRBD1. CDR3 length: 13 residues. The J segment lost 10 bases and the V segment lost 7 bases, leaving 9 bases of the junction unmatched. CDR1 MNHEY and CDR2 SMNVEV come from the germline V gene (reference sequence). The CDR3 nucleotides are TGTGCCAGCAATAACCGGGCAGGGGGAAAACTGTTTTTT. Translated: CASNNRAGGKLFF.

This clone was detected a few times. This sequence joins TRBV18 and TRBJ1-1, with D hard to call. The CDR3 is made up of 14 amino acids. V lost 2 bases and J lost 5, with 12 bases in between. Per the germline V gene, CDR1 is KGHSH and CDR2 is LQKENI. DNA for the CDR3: TGTGCCAGCTCACCAATTTCTTCCAGGACTGAAGCTTTCTTT. It encodes CASSPISSRTEAFF.

The genes are TRBV6-5 and TRBJ1-6; D is undetermined. V gave up 5 bases and J gave up 13 bases, with 15 bases separating them. Germline CDR1 reads MNHEY; CDR2 reads SVGAGI. The length of the CDR3 is 13 residues. Here the CDR3 reads CASSPSGSIPLHF. The CDR3 coding sequence is TGTGCCAGCAGTCCCTCGGGAAGTATTCCCCTCCACTTT.

The V call is TRBV18, the J call TRBJ2-7; D is perhaps TRBD1 (6 bases). The germline gives CDR1 KGHSH, CDR2 LQKENI. Trimming took off 6 bases at V and 0 bases at J, with 12 bases between the two ends. This CDR3 has 14 residues. The CDR3 loop is CASSPGHSSYEQYF. DNA of the CDR3: TGTGCCAGCTCCCCGGGACATAGCTCCTACGAGCAGTACTTC.

J is TRBJ1-2 and V is TRBV10-3; the D gene is possibly TRBD1 (6 bases). V was shortened by 7 bases and J by 5 bases, with 17 bases between the two germline ends. CDR3 length: 14 residues. The germline CDR1 and CDR2 sequences are ENHRY and SYGVKD. The CDR3 sequence is CAINGQTLGYGYTF. CDR3 DNA sequence: TGTGCCATCAACGGACAGACCCTTGGATATGGCTACACCTTC.

J is TRBJ2-7 and V is TRBV5-4; D is possibly TRBD1 (6 bases). The germline V gene encodes CDR1 SGHNT and CDR2 YYREEE (reference sequence). The germline V and J ends were trimmed by 1 base and 0 bases, with 17 bases remaining between them. The CDR3 length is 17 residues. Here the CDR3 DNA reads TGTGCCAGCAGCTTGACCCGAACAGGGAGAAGCTCCTACGAGCAGTACTTC. This encodes CASSLTRTGRSSYEQYF.

The chain couples TRBV10-3 to TRBJ1-1, with a weak D call TRBD1 (5 bases). Between the trimmed V and J ends, which lost 6 bases and 4 bases, there was a span of 21 bases. The germline V gene encodes CDR1 ENHRY and CDR2 SYGVKD. The CDR3 is 16 amino acids. The CDR3 reads CAIRDTGRGSSTEAFF. The DNA for the CDR3 is TGTGCCATCAGAGATACAGGTCGTGGATCGAGCACTGAAGCTTTCTTT.

This chain joins TRBV4-3 and TRBJ2-1, with 9 bases that match TRBD2. With 0 bases clipped from V and 5 bases from J, the junction kept 8 bases outside the gene matches. The CDR3 is 17 residues long. CDR1 and CDR2 (germline): LGHNA, YSLEER. CDR3 in amino acids: CASSQDLAGGPHNEQFF. DNA for the CDR3: TGCGCCAGCAGCCAAGATCTCGCGGGGGGGCCTCACAATGAGCAGTTCTTC.

This clone was found a few times. V usage is TRBV2 and J usage is TRBJ1-1; TRBD1 agrees at 7 bases. Unmatched junction bases numbered 8, after V lost 7 bases and J lost 3 bases. CDR3 size: 14 residues. Germline V gene data show CDR1 as SNHLY and CDR2 as FYNNEI. The CDR3 sequence: CASTTGASYTEAFF. Here the CDR3 DNA reads TGTGCCAGCACTACAGGGGCCTCCTACACTGAAGCTTTCTTT.

This CDR3 is CASSPQGLAGGYEQYF. CDR3 nucleotide sequence: TGTGCCAGCAGCCCTCAAGGACTAGCGGGGGGCTACGAGCAGTACTTC. The genes are TRBV9 and TRBJ2-7; 14 nucleotides match TRBD2. Trimming at V came to 4 bases and at J to 3 bases, leaving 6 bases not matched to a gene. This CDR3 region has 16 residues. The V gene's germline CDR1 is SGDLS and CDR2 YYNGEE.

This clone is a singleton in its sample. The chain couples TRBV6-6 to TRBJ2-2; a possible D gene is TRBD1 (5 bases). The CDR3 has 13 residues. V lost 8 bases to trimming and J lost 1 base, with 8 bases between them. Germline CDR1 is MNHNY and CDR2 is SVGAGI (reference sequence). The CDR3 is CASRTGNTGELFF. CDR3 DNA: TGTGCCAGCCGTACAGGGAACACCGGGGAGCTGTTTTTT.

This clone was detected only once. The chain has TRBV7-7 and TRBJ2-3, with 7 nucleotides matching TRBD1. V was pared by 5 bases and J by 5 bases, with 19 bases of the junction left unmatched. This CDR3 is built from 18 residues. Germline V gene data show CDR1 as SSHAT and CDR2 as FNYEAQ (reference sequence). CDR3 sequence: CASSRFTYSQGELDTQYF. Written as DNA, the CDR3 is TGTGCCAGCAGCCGGTTTACATACTCCCAGGGGGAATTAGATACGCAGTATTTT.

V usage is TRBV7-9 and J usage is TRBJ2-7; TRBD1 matches at 9 bases. The CDR3 runs to 13 residues. Trimming at V came to 5 bases and at J to 12 bases, leaving 11 bases not matched to a gene. Germline V lookup: CDR1 SEHNR, CDR2 FQNEAQ (reference sequence). CDR3 DNA: TGTGCCAGCAGCCCGGGACAGGGTAACGGCGGGTACTTC. Its protein product is CASSPGQGNGGYF.

The chain is built from TRBV5-1 and TRBJ1-5, with D hard to call. The V gene lost 0 bases and the J gene lost 1 base, with 5 bases spanning the gap. Germline V CDR1 and CDR2: SGHRS, YFSETQ. The CDR3 totals 14 residues. The CDR3: CASSLAGSNQPQHF. The CDR3, as DNA: TGCGCCAGCAGCTTGGCAGGAAGCAATCAGCCCCAGCATTTT.

V is TRBV4-2 and J is TRBJ1-4, with 9 bases matching TRBD1. The junction had 8 bases not matched to a gene; V was cut back by 7 bases and J by 2 bases. CDR1 LGHNA and CDR2 YNFKEQ come from the germline V gene. The CDR3 has 16 residues. CDR3 nucleotide sequence: TGTGCCAGCACCGGGGACAGGGAGGCGACTAATGAAAAACTGTTTTTT. Translated: CASTGDREATNEKLFF.

This chain joins TRBV18 and TRBJ1-5; 8 nucleotides align to TRBD1. Trimming took 6 bases from V and 6 from J; bases not matched to a gene: 4. There are 13 residues in the CDR3. Germline V gene lookup returns CDR1 KGHSH and CDR2 LQKENI. The DNA of the CDR3 is TGTGCCAGCTCGGGCGACAGGGGTCAGCCCCAGCATTTT. Encoded protein: CASSGDRGQPQHF. Together with reference TRBV18 and TRBJ1-5, the CDR3 gives the full variable domain: NAGVMQNPRHLVRRRGQEARLRCSPMKGHSHVYWYRQLPEEGLKFMVYLQKENIIDESGMPKERFSAEFPKEGPSILRIQQVVRGDSAAYFCASSGDRGQPQHFGDGTRLSIL.

This clone is a singleton in its sample. This chain joins TRBV7-9 and TRBJ2-7; 10 bases are shared with TRBD1. V was pared by 5 bases and J by 4 bases, with 5 bases of the junction left unmatched. This CDR3 has 14 amino acids. The germline CDR1 and CDR2 sequences are SEHNR and FQNEAQ (reference sequence). The CDR3 coding sequence is TGTGCCAGCAGCGAGGGACAGGGGCGGTACGAGCAGTACTTC. It is translated as CASSEGQGRYEQYF.

This clone has only one observation. The chain combines TRBV5-6 with TRBJ2-5; 8 bases match TRBD2. The CDR3 has 15 residues. Looked up from germline, CDR1 is SGHDT and CDR2 is YYEEEE. J was trimmed by 3 bases and V by 4 bases; bases with no gene match: 8. CDR3 residues: CASSPTGGVKETQYF. For the CDR3, the DNA is TGTGCCAGCAGCCCCACGGGAGGGGTAAAAGAGACCCAGTACTTC.

This clone was found once. The chain links TRBV5-1 to TRBJ2-2; 10 bases match TRBD1. Losses at the gene ends were 8 bases for V and 5 bases for J; bases not matched to a gene: 6. CDR3 size: 14 residues. Germline CDR1 reads SGHRS; CDR2 reads YFSETQ. This chain's CDR3 is CASAGTGATGELFF. The DNA for the CDR3 is TGCGCCAGTGCCGGGACAGGGGCAACCGGGGAGCTGTTTTTT.

Turning to this clone: It is likely a read error, because the conserved phenylalanine at the end of the CDR3 is missing. It is unclear where the CDR3 begins or ends on the DNA, so no DNA is shown, and the CDR3 is as TCRdb lists it. The chain joins TRBV6-1 to TRBJ1-2; the D call TRBD1 from the table was never checked on the DNA. 12 amino acids form the CDR3, both terminal residues included. From germline, CDR1 is MNHNS and CDR2 SASEGT. Here the CDR3 reads CASSVGGTGAEV.

This clone was counted a single time. The rearrangement uses TRBV7-3 and TRBJ1-2; 7 bases are shared with TRBD1. Germline V gives CDR1 SGHTA, CDR2 FQGTGA. The CDR3 spans 14 residues. J lost 8 bases, V lost 2 bases, and 8 bases had no gene match. The CDR3 bases are TGTGCCAGCAGCTTACTTGGGACAGCGGTGGGCTACACCTTC. This translates into CASSLLGTAVGYTF.

The rearrangement uses TRBV9 and TRBJ2-7; 8 bases line up with TRBD1. The germline CDR1 and CDR2 sequences are SGDLS and YYNGEE. Trimming at V came to 4 bases and at J to 11 bases, leaving 11 bases not matched to a gene. The CDR3 has 13 amino acids. The CDR3 is CASSPNHGQGKYF. DNA for the CDR3: TGTGCCAGCAGCCCTAACCACGGACAGGGAAAGTACTTC.

The rearrangement joins TRBV7-2 to TRBJ1-2, with TRBD1 as a possible D gene (5 bases). The length of the CDR3 is 16 residues. Germline V lookup: CDR1 SGHTA, CDR2 FQGNSA. V was shortened by 4 bases and J by 5 bases, with 20 bases between the two germline ends. CDR3 nucleotide sequence: TGTGCCAGCAGCTCCGTGGGACTTACAGGCACATATGGCTACACCTTC. This gives the protein CASSSVGLTGTYGYTF. Using reference TRBV7-2 and TRBJ1-2 for the parts outside the CDR3, the full variable domain is GAGVSQSPSNKVTEKGKDVELRCDPISGHTALYWYRQSLGQGLEFLIYFQGNSAPDKSGLPSDRFSAERTGGSVSTLTIQRTQQEDSAVYLCASSSVGLTGTYGYTFGSGTRLTVV.

The rearrangement links TRBV9 to TRBJ2-5; the D is unclear. The ends were cut back, 4 bases at V and 4 bases at J, with 11 bases in the middle. The CDR3 covers 13 residues. CDR1 SGDLS and CDR2 YYNGEE come from the germline V gene. The CDR3 sequence: CASSPRVPETQYF. As DNA, the CDR3 is TGTGCCAGCAGCCCCCGGGTGCCAGAGACCCAGTACTTC.

The chain uses TRBV27 and TRBJ1-2, with a possible D match to TRBD1 (5 bases). This CDR3 comprises 15 residues. V was pared by 2 bases and J by 5 bases, with 15 bases between. Germline V gene sequence: CDR1 MNHEY, CDR2 SMNVEV (reference sequence). CDR3 nucleotides: TGTGCCAGCAGTTTAGCGGGGGTAGGGGTTTATGGCTACACCTTC. Translated, it gives CASSLAGVGVYGYTF.

The V gene is TRBV29-1, the J gene TRBJ1-6; the D gene is possibly TRBD1 (5 bases). CDR1 and CDR2 from the germline V gene are SQVTM and ANQGSEA. Trimming stripped 6 bases from V and 2 bases from J, with 11 bases between. This CDR3 region has 14 residues. The CDR3 sequence is CSVRAGPYNSPLHF. The CDR3 nucleotides are TGCAGCGTCAGGGCAGGCCCCTATAATTCACCCCTCCACTTT.

This chain links TRBV7-2 with TRBJ2-1, with a weak D call TRBD1 (6 bases). The CDR3 runs to 17 residues. V shed 5 bases and J shed 7 bases, with 24 bases lying between them. Per germline, CDR1 SGHTA and CDR2 FQGNSA. The CDR3 bases are TGTGCCAGCAGCCCAGGACTCGCCAGGGGCCGGGTAAATGAGCAGTTCTTC. It is translated as CASSPGLARGRVNEQFF. The full variable domain, rest sourced from reference TRBV7-2 and TRBJ2-1, is GAGVSQSPSNKVTEKGKDVELRCDPISGHTALYWYRQSLGQGLEFLIYFQGNSAPDKSGLPSDRFSAERTGGSVSTLTIQRTQQEDSAVYLCASSPGLARGRVNEQFFGPGTRLTVL.

The chain combines TRBV11-2 with TRBJ2-2; TRBD2 matches at 13 bases. The CDR3 sequence is 17 residues long. Germline CDR1 is SGHAT and CDR2 is FQNNGV. J was trimmed by 5 bases and V by 4 bases; bases with no gene match: 7. CDR3 protein: CASSSGLAGSRTGELFF. In nucleotides, the CDR3 is TGTGCCAGCAGCTCGGGACTAGCGGGGAGCCGGACCGGGGAGCTGTTTTTT.

The chain links TRBV19 to TRBJ1-2, with D tentatively TRBD1 (5 bases). Germline values: CDR1 LNHDA, CDR2 SQIVND (reference sequence). Trimming took 5 bases from V and 8 from J, leaving 15 bases between them. CDR3 size: 13 residues. CDR3 DNA sequence: TGTGCCAGTAGTCCCTCGACATGGGGCGGCTACACCTTC. Its translation is CASSPSTWGGYTF. Supplemented by reference TRBV19 and TRBJ1-2, the full variable domain reads DGGITQSPKYLFRKEGQNVTLSCEQNLNHDAMYWYRQDPGQGLRLIYYSQIVNDFQKGDIAEGYSVSREKKESFPLTVTSAQKNPTAFYLCASSPSTWGGYTFGSGTRLTVV.

The rearrangement links TRBV15 to TRBJ1-1, with no clear D. Trimming pared 2 bases from V and 5 bases from J, leaving 15 bases between. The CDR3 loop spans 15 amino acids. Germline lookup yields CDR1 LNHNV and CDR2 YYDKDF (reference sequence). The CDR3 region has the DNA TGTGCCACCAGCAGATCCTCGTATGCGTCGACTGAAGCTTTCTTT. Its protein product is CATSRSSYASTEAFF.